These 25 T cell receptor beta chains came from one sample sequenced in a study of vaccination and CD4 T cells after COVID-19. Sample treatment: approximately 9-day PBMC culture with coronavirus spike peptide pools or control peptides (ViraFEST assay). These receptors are not linked to any known antigen. The Oncomine TCR Beta short-read assay sequenced DNA from cultured CD4+ T cells. TCRdb ran MiXCR on the PCR reads and lists one entry per CDR3 protein. Of about 18,000 distinct CDR3 sequences listed, more than 50% are singletons. Sequenced input: CD4+ T cells from blood, cultured in vitro. The receptors here all came from a human donor who had recovered from COVID-19.

The V call is TRBV6-1, the J call TRBJ2-7; TRBD1 agrees at 8 bases. The ends lost 7 bases at V and 4 bases at J; junction bases unmatched: 12. The CDR3 totals 15 residues. Per the germline V gene, CDR1 is MNHNS and CDR2 is SASEGT. The CDR3 bases are TGTGCCAGCACCGTAGGGGGGACAGGACTTTACGAGCAGTACTTC. This codes for CASTVGGTGLYEQYF.

DNA of the CDR3: TGTGCCAGCAGCTTAAGTGAGAACACTGAAGCTTTCTTT. Residues: CASSLSENTEAFF. The J gene is TRBJ1-1, the V gene TRBV7-9; D is undetermined. The V gene's germline CDR1 is SEHNR and CDR2 FQNEAQ (reference sequence). This CDR3 is built from 13 residues. Trimming cost V 2 bases and J 1 base, with 5 bases left between them.

This chain links TRBV12-3 or TRBV12-4 with TRBJ2-7, with D maybe TRBD2 (5 bases). This CDR3 spans 13 amino acids. Trimming took 2 bases from V and 6 from J, leaving 11 bases between them. Here the CDR3 reads CASSLQRFREQYF. The DNA for the CDR3 is TGTGCCAGCAGTTTACAGCGGTTCCGCGAGCAGTACTTC.

This clonotype turned up a few times. The chain carries TRBV6-2 or TRBV6-3 and TRBJ1-2; D ambiguous. This CDR3 is built from 12 residues. Germline V CDR1 and CDR2: MNHEY, SVGEGT. Trimming took 6 bases from V and 3 from J, leaving 8 bases between them. In DNA, the CDR3 is TGTGCCAGCAGCCAGACGGACTATGGCTACACCTTC. This encodes CASSQTDYGYTF.

The V gene is TRBV10-3, the J gene TRBJ1-2; D is unresolved. CDR1 and CDR2 (germline): ENHRY, SYGVKD. The germline V and J ends were trimmed by 0 bases and 5 bases, with 16 bases remaining between them. The CDR3 runs 16 residues. The CDR3 is CAISESTIWVGYGYTF. The CDR3 DNA follows: TGTGCCATCAGTGAGTCGACAATATGGGTTGGGTATGGCTACACCTTC.

A few counts support this clonotype. This chain links TRBV20-1 with TRBJ1-5; tentatively, D is TRBD1 (5 bases). CDR3 length: 16 amino acids. Germline CDR1 is DFQATT and CDR2 is SNEGSKA (reference sequence). Trimming took 8 bases from V and 0 from J, leaving 20 bases between them. CDR3 sequence: CSTSHGGENSNQPQHF. CDR3 nucleotides: TGCAGTACTTCACATGGGGGGGAGAATAGCAATCAGCCCCAGCATTTT.

In DNA, the CDR3 is TGCAGTGCCCCGGCCGGCACAGATACGCAGTATTTT. Its translation: CSAPAGTDTQYF. This rearrangement joins TRBV20-1 to TRBJ2-3; no reliable D call. Per germline, CDR1 DFQATT and CDR2 SNEGSKA (reference sequence). This CDR3 has 12 amino acids. V lost 6 bases and J 1 base, leaving 8 bases between the germline ends.

The rearrangement joins TRBV20-1 to TRBJ2-4, with 12 bases lining up with TRBD2. The CDR3 is 14 amino acids. From germline, CDR1 is DFQATT and CDR2 SNEGSKA (reference sequence). The V gene end was trimmed by 6 bases and the J gene end by 3 bases; junction bases not matched to a gene: 3. CDR3 nucleotide sequence: TGCAGTGCCCTGACTAGCGGGAGCAAAAACATTCAGTACTTC. Protein sequence: CSALTSGSKNIQYF.

J is TRBJ1-1 and V is TRBV19, with D possibly being TRBD1 (5 bases). V lost 5 bases to trimming and J lost 2 bases, with 21 bases between them. The CDR3 totals 17 residues. Germline-derived CDR1 and CDR2 are LNHDA and SQIVND (reference sequence). This CDR3 is CASSPRDHMRSNTEAFF. The CDR3 bases are TGTGCCAGTAGTCCCAGGGACCATATGAGATCAAACACTGAAGCTTTCTTT.

The chain combines TRBV19 with TRBJ2-7; the match to TRBD2 covers 7 bases. This CDR3 comprises 15 residues. Germline V gene data show CDR1 as LNHDA and CDR2 as SQIVND (reference sequence). J gave up 0 bases and V 5 bases, and 7 bases lay outside the gene matches. The CDR3 coding sequence is TGTGCCAGTAGTCCCGCGCGGGGGAACTCCTACGAGCAGTACTTC. This gives the protein CASSPARGNSYEQYF.

The chain uses TRBV7-9 and TRBJ2-5; 10 nucleotides align to TRBD1. Germline lookup yields CDR1 SEHNR and CDR2 FQNEAQ (reference sequence). The CDR3 length is 15 residues. V lost 5 bases, J lost 1 base, and 4 bases stayed unmatched. In DNA form, the CDR3 reads TGTGCCAGCAGCCTCGGACAGGGGGTCCAAGAGACCCAGTACTTC. This encodes CASSLGQGVQETQYF.

The chain couples TRBV24-1 to TRBJ2-2, with unresolved D. V was shortened by 4 bases and J by 1 base, with 18 bases between the two germline ends. The CDR3 is 18 amino acids. CDR1 and CDR2 from the germline V gene are KGHDR and SFDVKD. The CDR3 protein is CATSDSSAAAQNTGELFF. CDR3 bases: TGTGCCACCAGTGACTCTTCGGCGGCAGCTCAGAACACCGGGGAGCTGTTTTTT.

The gene calls are TRBV19 and TRBJ1-5; 10 nucleotides agree with TRBD1. Germline V lookup: CDR1 LNHDA, CDR2 SQIVND (reference sequence). Trimming at V came to 7 bases and at J to 5 bases, leaving 5 bases not matched to a gene. The CDR3 consists of 14 residues. This chain's CDR3 is CASTQTGGHQPQHF. The CDR3 coding sequence is TGTGCCAGTACTCAGACAGGGGGCCATCAGCCCCAGCATTTT.

The V call is TRBV5-1, the J call TRBJ2-7; D may be TRBD2 (5 bases). Germline V gives CDR1 SGHRS, CDR2 YFSETQ. V was clipped by 5 bases and J by 2 bases, with 11 bases between them. CDR3 length: 13 amino acids. The CDR3 protein is CASRSGSTYEQYF. Here the CDR3 DNA reads TGCGCCAGCAGGAGCGGCTCGACCTACGAGCAGTACTTC.

By proportion, this clonotype is large (0.1 to 1%). The chain combines TRBV27 with TRBJ1-6; D is perhaps TRBD1 (6 bases). Trimming removed 2 bases from V and 5 bases from J, with 16 bases in between. Germline CDR1 reads MNHEY; CDR2 reads SMNVEV (reference sequence). The CDR3 runs to 17 residues. CDR3 in amino acids: CASSLRGGRNHNSPLHF. DNA of the CDR3: TGTGCCAGCAGTTTACGAGGGGGTCGCAACCATAATTCACCCCTCCACTTT.

This chain links TRBV6-1 with TRBJ2-3, with a tentative D call TRBD2 (7 bases). V shed 7 bases and J shed 3 bases, with 17 bases lying between them. This CDR3 spans 15 amino acids. Germline V gene lookup returns CDR1 MNHNS and CDR2 SASEGT. CDR3 amino acids: CASTSRGGPTDTQYF. The CDR3 DNA is TGTGCCAGCACCTCAAGGGGGGGTCCTACAGATACGCAGTATTTT.

A remark on this clonotype: At one of its ends the junction is not consistent with the germline gene, which may arise from a read error. J is TRBJ2-5 and V is TRBV7-6; D might be TRBD1 (5 bases). Germline V lookup: CDR1 SGHVS, CDR2 FNYEAQ. The CDR3 has 14 amino acids. CDR3 nucleotides: TGTGCTAGCAGCCCAACAGGCTCACAAGAGACCCAGTACTTC. Translated: CASSPTGSQETQYF.

Only one count was recorded for this clonotype. The CDR3 bases are TGTGCCAGCAGCCTAGGGGGAGACCAGCCCCAGCATTTT. This encodes CASSLGGDQPQHF. The chain recombines TRBV5-8 with TRBJ1-5; possibly TRBD1 for D (6 bases). Germline V CDR1 and CDR2: SGHTS, YDEGEE. Trimming left V 4 bases short and J 7 bases short, with 12 bases between. This CDR3 has 13 residues.

The V gene is TRBV7-9, the J gene TRBJ2-7, with no clear D. The CDR3 sequence is 14 residues long. Germline CDR1 is SEHNR and CDR2 is FQNEAQ (reference sequence). V was trimmed by 2 bases and J by 4 bases, leaving 12 bases between them. In nucleotides, the CDR3 is TGTGCCAGCAGCTTATGGGGTGCTGGGTACGAGCAGTACTTC. As protein: CASSLWGAGYEQYF.

This clonotype was picked up a small number of times. The chain recombines TRBV5-4 with TRBJ2-3, with a possible D match to TRBD1 (6 bases). Germline V lookup: CDR1 SGHNT, CDR2 YYREEE (reference sequence). CDR3 length: 14 amino acids. V lost 2 bases, J lost 4 bases, and 11 bases lay in between. CDR3: CASSLRGRADTQYF. The CDR3 bases are TGTGCCAGCAGCTTAAGGGGGAGAGCAGATACGCAGTATTTT.

The rearrangement joins TRBV5-4 to TRBJ2-5; D call uncertain. V dropped 3 bases and J dropped 2 bases, with 8 bases sitting between them. There are 13 residues in the CDR3. From germline, CDR1 is SGHNT and CDR2 YYREEE (reference sequence). In nucleotides, the CDR3 is TGTGCCAGCAGCTATTTTACACAAGAGACCCAGTACTTC. This translates into CASSYFTQETQYF.

By share, this clonotype counts as medium-sized. This sequence joins TRBV6-2 or TRBV6-3 and TRBJ1-2; tentatively, D is TRBD1 (6 bases). Germline assignment: CDR1 MNHEY and CDR2 SVGEGT. The CDR3 sequence is 13 residues long. The V end was cut by 3 bases, the J end by 5 bases, with 10 bases between. The DNA of the CDR3 is TGTGCCAGCAGTTATGGGGGCGATTATGGCTACACCTTC. As protein: CASSYGGDYGYTF.

This rearrangement joins TRBV21-1 to TRBJ2-1; TRBD2, as called in the table, went unchecked against the DNA. TRBV21-1 is tagged as a pseudogene. This CDR3 is built from 20 residues. CDR3 DNA sequence: TGTGCCAGCAGCAAACGGGGGGACAGGGTGGGAGCGGGAGGGCCAAATGAGCAGTTCTTC. It translates to CASSKRGDRVGAGGPNEQFF.

This chain uses TRBV19 with TRBJ2-5; D unclear. Germline V gene data show CDR1 as LNHDA and CDR2 as SQIVND (reference sequence). This CDR3 has 11 amino acids. V lost 7 bases to trimming and J lost 4 bases, with 7 bases between them. CDR3 sequence reads: CASKVGETQYF. In DNA form, the CDR3 reads TGTGCCAGTAAGGTTGGAGAGACCCAGTACTTC.

The genes are TRBV6-1 and TRBJ2-3, with 13 bases lining up with TRBD2. Germline values: CDR1 MNHNS, CDR2 SASEGT. The CDR3 has 15 residues. V trimming: 7 bases; J trimming: 4 bases; junction bases outside the gene matches: 5. DNA for the CDR3: TGTGCCAGCAAAACTAGCGGGAGGGCCTCAGATACGCAGTATTTT. Translated, it gives CASKTSGRASDTQYF.